This T cell receptor (beta chain) was sequenced in a study of OX40 agonist ivuxolimab in advanced cancers. Data came from immunoSEQ multiplex PCR; TCRdb stores just in-frame clones and leaves some out. The sample lists approximately 79,000 clones, approximately 93% occurring once. V was pared by 5 bases and J by 5 bases, with 12 bases between. The CDR3 length is 14 residues. Germline lookup yields CDR1 SEHNR and CDR2 FQNEAQ (reference sequence). J is TRBJ1-4 and V is TRBV7-9; D unclear. Here the sequenced sample was CD4+ or CD8+ T cells sorted from blood, taken in a trial of the OX40 agonist ivuxolimab. This clonotype was obtained from an adult with an advanced solid tumor such as melanoma, head and neck, liver or kidney cancer. The CDR3 coding sequence is TGTGCCAGCAGCCCCGCGGTCGGGAATGAAAAACTGTTTTTT. Protein product: CASSPAVGNEKLFF.